This T cell receptor beta chain was captured by sequencing in a study of vaccination effects on CD4 cells after COVID-19. The CDR3 is 17 amino acids. V dropped 7 bases and J dropped 0 bases, with 16 bases sitting between them. The germline gives CDR1 SNHLY, CDR2 FYNNEI. Here immunoSEQ multiplex PCR was the method, and the copy in TCRdb shows in-frame clones only, minus some. The sample includes 30,000 to 45,000 clones, more than 60% of them seen just once. Remarks on this clone: Its antigen remains unidentified.

The study's findings and limits: Clonal contraction was marked in infection- and vaccine-induced clones late after vaccination. The authors studied few convalescent patients and collected no early post-infection timepoints.

Sequencing was preceded by expansion of antigen-specific CD4+ T cells with viral peptide pools in the ViraFEST assay. Cells that had been cultured for 10 days were the source of isolated CD4+ T cells. Recipients of the vaccine had no prior SARS-CoV-2 infection and negative nucleocapsid antibodies. A density of over 1.5 million PBMC per well was used; these cells were cultured with 10 IU/ml IL-2 and approximately 10 ug/ml peptides. The clonotype originates from a human donor who received a COVID-19 vaccine. The J gene is TRBJ2-6, the V gene TRBV2; possibly TRBD2 for D (6 bases). The sequences come from CD4+ T cells from PBMCs cultured with SARS-CoV-2 spike peptides, collected before COVID-19 vaccination. In nucleotides, the CDR3 is TGTGCCAGCACGTACCGACTAGGTACCTCTGGGGCCAACGTCCTGACTTTC. Its translation is CASTYRLGTSGANVLTF.